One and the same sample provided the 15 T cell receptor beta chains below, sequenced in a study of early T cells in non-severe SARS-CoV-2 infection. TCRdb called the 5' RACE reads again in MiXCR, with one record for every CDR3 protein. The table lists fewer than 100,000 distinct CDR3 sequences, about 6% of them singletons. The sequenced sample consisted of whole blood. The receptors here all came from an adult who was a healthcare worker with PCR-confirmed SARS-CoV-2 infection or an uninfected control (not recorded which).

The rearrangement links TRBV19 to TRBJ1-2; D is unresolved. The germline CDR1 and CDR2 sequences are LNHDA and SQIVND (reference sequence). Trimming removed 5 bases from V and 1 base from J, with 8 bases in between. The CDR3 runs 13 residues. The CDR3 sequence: CASSDGRNYGYTF. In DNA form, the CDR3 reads TGTGCCAGTAGTGACGGGCGTAACTATGGCTACACCTTC.

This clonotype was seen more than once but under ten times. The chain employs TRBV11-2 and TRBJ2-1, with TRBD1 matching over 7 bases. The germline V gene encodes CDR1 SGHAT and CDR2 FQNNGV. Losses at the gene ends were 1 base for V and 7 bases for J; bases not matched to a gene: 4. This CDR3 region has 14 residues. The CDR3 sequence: CASSLVTGVNEQFF. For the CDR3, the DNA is TGTGCCAGCAGCTTAGTAACAGGGGTAAATGAGCAGTTCTTC.

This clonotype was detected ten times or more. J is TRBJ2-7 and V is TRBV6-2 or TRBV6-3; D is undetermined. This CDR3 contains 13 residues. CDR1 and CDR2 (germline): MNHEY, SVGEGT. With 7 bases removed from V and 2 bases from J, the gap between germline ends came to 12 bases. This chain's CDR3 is CASKRTSAYEQYF. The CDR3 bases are TGTGCCAGCAAAAGGACGTCTGCCTACGAGCAGTACTTC.

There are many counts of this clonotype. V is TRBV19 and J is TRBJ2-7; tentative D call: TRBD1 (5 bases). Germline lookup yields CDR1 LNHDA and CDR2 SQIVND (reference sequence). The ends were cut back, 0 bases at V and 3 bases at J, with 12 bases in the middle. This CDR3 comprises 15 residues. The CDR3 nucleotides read TGTGCCAGTAGTATAGATCTAAGGGGAAACTACGAGCAGTACTTC. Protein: CASSIDLRGNYEQYF.

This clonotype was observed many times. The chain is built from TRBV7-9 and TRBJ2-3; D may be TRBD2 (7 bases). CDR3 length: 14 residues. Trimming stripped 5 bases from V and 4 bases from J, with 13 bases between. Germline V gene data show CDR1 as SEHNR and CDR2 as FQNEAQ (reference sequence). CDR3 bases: TGTGCCAGCAGCCGTTCGGGGGGCTCAGATACGCAGTATTTT. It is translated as CASSRSGGSDTQYF.

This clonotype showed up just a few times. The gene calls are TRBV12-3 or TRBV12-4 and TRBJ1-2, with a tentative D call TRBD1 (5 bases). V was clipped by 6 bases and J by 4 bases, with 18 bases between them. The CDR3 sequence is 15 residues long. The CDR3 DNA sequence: TGTGCCAGCAGCCCCGGACCAGGGAGAGGCTATGGCTACACCTTC. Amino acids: CASSPGPGRGYGYTF.

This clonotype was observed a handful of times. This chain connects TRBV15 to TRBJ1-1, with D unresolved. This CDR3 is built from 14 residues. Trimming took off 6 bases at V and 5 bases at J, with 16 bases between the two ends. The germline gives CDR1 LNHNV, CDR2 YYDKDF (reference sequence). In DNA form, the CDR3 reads TGTGCCACCAGAATCTCTGGGAGAGATACTGAAGCTTTCTTT. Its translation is CATRISGRDTEAFF.

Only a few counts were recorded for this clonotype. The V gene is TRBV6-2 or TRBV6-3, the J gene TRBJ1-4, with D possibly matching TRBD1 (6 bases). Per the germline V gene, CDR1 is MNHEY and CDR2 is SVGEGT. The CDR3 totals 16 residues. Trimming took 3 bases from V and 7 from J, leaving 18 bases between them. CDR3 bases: TGTGCCAGCAGTTATAGCCTCGGCCAGGGGAGTGAAAAACTGTTTTTT. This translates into CASSYSLGQGSEKLFF.

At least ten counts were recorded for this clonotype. The CDR3 sequence: CSARDLGGGYQPQHF. In DNA form, the CDR3 reads TGCAGTGCTAGAGATCTCGGGGGAGGTTATCAGCCCCAGCATTTT. The chain carries TRBV20-1 and TRBJ1-5, with D tentatively TRBD1 (5 bases). The germline V gene encodes CDR1 DFQATT and CDR2 SNEGSKA (reference sequence). Trimming left V 0 bases short and J 5 bases short, with 14 bases between. The CDR3 spans 15 residues.

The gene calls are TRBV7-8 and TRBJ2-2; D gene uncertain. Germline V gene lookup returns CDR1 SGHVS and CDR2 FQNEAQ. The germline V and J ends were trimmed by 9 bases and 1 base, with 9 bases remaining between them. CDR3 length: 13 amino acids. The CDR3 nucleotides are TGTGCCAGATTGGAACAGAACACCGGGGAGCTGTTTTTT. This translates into CARLEQNTGELFF.

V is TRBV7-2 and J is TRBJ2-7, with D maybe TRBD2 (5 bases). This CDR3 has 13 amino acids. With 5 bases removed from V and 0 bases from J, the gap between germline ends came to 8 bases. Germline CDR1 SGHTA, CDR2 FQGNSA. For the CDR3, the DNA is TGTGCCAGCAGCCGTCGGGACTCCTACGAGCAGTACTTC. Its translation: CASSRRDSYEQYF.

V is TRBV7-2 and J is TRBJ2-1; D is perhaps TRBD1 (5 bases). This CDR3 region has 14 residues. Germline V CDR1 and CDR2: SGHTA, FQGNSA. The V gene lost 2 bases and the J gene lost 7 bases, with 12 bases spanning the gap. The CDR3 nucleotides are TGTGCCAGCAGCTTAAATGGGGCGCGTAATGAGCAGTTCTTC. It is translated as CASSLNGARNEQFF.

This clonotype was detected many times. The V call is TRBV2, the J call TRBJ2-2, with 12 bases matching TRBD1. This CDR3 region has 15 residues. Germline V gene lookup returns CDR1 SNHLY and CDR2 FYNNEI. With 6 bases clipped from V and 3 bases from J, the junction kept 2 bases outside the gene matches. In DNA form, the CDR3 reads TGTGCCAGCAGGGGACAGGGGGCGGACACCGGGGAGCTGTTTTTT. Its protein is CASRGQGADTGELFF.

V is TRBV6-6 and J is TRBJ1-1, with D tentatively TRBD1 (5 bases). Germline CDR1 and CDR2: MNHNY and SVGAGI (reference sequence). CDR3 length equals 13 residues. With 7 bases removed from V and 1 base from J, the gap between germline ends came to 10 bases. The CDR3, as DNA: TGTGCCAGCACCCGACAGCAGAACACTGAAGCTTTCTTT. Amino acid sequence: CASTRQQNTEAFF.

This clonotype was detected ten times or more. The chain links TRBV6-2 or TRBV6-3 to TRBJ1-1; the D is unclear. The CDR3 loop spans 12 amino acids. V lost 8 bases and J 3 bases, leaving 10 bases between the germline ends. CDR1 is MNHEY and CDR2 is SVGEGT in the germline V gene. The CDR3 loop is CASGATYTEAFF. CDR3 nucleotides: TGTGCCAGCGGAGCCACCTACACTGAAGCTTTCTTT.